This T cell receptor beta chain was sequenced during a study of OX40 agonist ivuxolimab in advanced cancers. Overall study: Subjects had a mean age of 60 years, with a range of about 23 to 79; approximately 83% were male. Partial responses occurred in three patients (one hepatocellular carcinoma, two cutaneous melanoma).

This CDR3 contains 14 residues. Trimming shortened V by 4 bases and J by 5 bases, and 13 bases separated the two germline ends. Germline CDR1 reads SGHNT; CDR2 reads YYREEE (reference sequence). Sequenced by immunoSEQ multiplex PCR; TCRdb stores in-frame clones only, minus some. Of roughly 62,000 clones detected, 92% appear once; the ten largest clones hold approximately 0.62%. The source material was CD4+ or CD8+ T cells sorted from blood, sampled in a trial of the OX40 agonist ivuxolimab. The receptor was derived from an adult with an advanced solid tumor such as melanoma, head and neck, liver or kidney cancer. The J gene is TRBJ1-5, the V gene TRBV5-4, with D unclear. The CDR3 region is CASSPEPTYQPQHF. Written as DNA, the CDR3 is TGTGCCAGCAGCCCTGAGCCAACTTATCAGCCCCAGCATTTT. The full variable domain, completed using reference TRBV5-4 and TRBJ1-5, is ETGVTQSPTHLIKTRGQQVTLRCSSQSGHNTVSWYQQALGQGPQFIFQYYREEENGRGNFPPRFSGLQFPNYSSELNVNALELDDSALYLCASSPEPTYQPQHFGDGTRLSIL.